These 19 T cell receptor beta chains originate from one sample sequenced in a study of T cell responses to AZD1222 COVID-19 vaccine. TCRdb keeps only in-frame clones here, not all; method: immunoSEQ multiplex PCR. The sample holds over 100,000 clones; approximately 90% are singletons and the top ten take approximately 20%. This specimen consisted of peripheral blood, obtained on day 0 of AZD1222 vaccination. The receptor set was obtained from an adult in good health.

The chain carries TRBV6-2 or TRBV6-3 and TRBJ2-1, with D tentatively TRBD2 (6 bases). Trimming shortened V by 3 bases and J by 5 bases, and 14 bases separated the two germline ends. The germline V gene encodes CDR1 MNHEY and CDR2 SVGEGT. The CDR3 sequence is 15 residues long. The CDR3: CASSYWPSDHNEQFF. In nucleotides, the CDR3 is TGTGCCAGCAGTTATTGGCCTAGCGACCACAATGAGCAGTTCTTC.

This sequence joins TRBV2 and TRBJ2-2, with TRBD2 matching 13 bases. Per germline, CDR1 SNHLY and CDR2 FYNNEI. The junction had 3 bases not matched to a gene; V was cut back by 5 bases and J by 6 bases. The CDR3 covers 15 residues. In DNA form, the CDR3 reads TGTGCCAGCAGTTACGGACTAGCGGGGGCCGGGGAGCTGTTTTTT. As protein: CASSYGLAGAGELFF.

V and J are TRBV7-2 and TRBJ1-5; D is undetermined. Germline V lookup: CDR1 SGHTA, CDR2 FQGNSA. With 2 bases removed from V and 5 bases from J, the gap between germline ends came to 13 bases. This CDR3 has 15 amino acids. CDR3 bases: TGTGCCAGCAGCTTATGGGTTGACGGGGATCAGCCCCAGCATTTT. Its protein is CASSLWVDGDQPQHF.

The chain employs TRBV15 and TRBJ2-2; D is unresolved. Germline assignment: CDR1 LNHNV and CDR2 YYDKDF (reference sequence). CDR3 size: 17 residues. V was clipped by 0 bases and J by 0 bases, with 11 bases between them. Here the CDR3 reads CATSRDKVSSNTGELFF. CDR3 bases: TGTGCCACCAGCAGAGATAAGGTTTCTTCGAACACCGGGGAGCTGTTTTTT.

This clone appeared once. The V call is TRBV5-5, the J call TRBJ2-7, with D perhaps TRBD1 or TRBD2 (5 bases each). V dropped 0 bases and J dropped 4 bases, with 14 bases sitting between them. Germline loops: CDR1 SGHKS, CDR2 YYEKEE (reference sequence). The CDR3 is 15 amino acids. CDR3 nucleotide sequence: TGTGCCAGCAGCTTGGAAGAGGGGTCGCCATACGAGCAGTACTTC. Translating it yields CASSLEEGSPYEQYF.

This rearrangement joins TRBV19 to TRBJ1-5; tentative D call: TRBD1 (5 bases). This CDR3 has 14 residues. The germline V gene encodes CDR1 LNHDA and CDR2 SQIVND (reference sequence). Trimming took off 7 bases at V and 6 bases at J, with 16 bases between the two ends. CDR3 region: CASKQGLWGQPQHF. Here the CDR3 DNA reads TGTGCCAGTAAGCAGGGTCTGTGGGGTCAGCCCCAGCATTTT.

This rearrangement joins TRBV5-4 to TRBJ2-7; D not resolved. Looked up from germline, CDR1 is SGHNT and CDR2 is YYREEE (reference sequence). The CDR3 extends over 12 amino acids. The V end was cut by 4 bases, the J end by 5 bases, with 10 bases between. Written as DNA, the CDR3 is TGTGCCAGCAGCCTTGCTTTTGACGAGCAGTACTTC. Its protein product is CASSLAFDEQYF.

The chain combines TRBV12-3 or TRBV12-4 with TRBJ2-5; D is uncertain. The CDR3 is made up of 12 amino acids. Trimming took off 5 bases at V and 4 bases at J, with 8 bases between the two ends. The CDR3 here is CASSPNLETQYF. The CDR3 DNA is TGTGCCAGCAGTCCAAACCTAGAGACCCAGTACTTC.

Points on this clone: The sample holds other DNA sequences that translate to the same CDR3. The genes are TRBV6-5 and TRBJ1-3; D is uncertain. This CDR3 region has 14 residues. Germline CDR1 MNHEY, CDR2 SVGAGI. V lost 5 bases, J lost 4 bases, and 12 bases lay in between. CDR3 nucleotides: TGTGCCAGCAGTCTATTAGGGTCCGGAAACACCATATATTTT. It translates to CASSLLGSGNTIYF.

The CDR3 sequence is CASKPGELNTEAFF. The CDR3 DNA follows: TGTGCCAGTAAGCCGGGGGAACTGAACACTGAAGCTTTCTTT. The V call is TRBV6-6, the J call TRBJ1-1; D is possibly TRBD1 (5 bases). V was clipped by 9 bases and J by 0 bases, with 14 bases between them. The CDR3 runs 14 residues. The germline V gene encodes CDR1 MNHNY and CDR2 SVGAGI (reference sequence).

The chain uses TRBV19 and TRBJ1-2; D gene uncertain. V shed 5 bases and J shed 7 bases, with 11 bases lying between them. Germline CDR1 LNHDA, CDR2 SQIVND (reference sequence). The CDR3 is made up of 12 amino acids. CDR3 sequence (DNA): TGTGCCAGTAGTGGGCGATTCGGTGGCTACACCTTC. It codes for CASSGRFGGYTF. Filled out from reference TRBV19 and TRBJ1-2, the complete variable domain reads DGGITQSPKYLFRKEGQNVTLSCEQNLNHDAMYWYRQDPGQGLRLIYYSQIVNDFQKGDIAEGYSVSREKKESFPLTVTSAQKNPTAFYLCASSGRFGGYTFGSGTRLTVV.

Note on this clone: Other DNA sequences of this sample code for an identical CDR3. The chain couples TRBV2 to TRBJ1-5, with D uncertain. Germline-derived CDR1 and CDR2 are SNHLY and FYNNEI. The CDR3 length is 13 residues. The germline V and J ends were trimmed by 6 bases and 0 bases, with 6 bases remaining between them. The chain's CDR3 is CASRRDSNQPQHF. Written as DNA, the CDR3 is TGTGCCAGCAGGAGGGATAGCAATCAGCCCCAGCATTTT.

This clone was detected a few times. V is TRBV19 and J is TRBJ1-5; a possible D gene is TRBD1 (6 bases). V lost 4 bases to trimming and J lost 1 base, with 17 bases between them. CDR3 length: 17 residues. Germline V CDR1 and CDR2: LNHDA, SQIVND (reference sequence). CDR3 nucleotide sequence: TGTGCCAGTAGTAGCAACCGGGACAAAAAAAGCAATCAGCCCCAGCATTTT. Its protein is CASSSNRDKKSNQPQHF.

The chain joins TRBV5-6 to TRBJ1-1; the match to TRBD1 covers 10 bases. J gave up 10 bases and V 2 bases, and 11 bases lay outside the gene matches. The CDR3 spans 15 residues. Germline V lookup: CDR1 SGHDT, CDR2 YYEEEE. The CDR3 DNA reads TGTGCCAGCAGCTTTCCCGACAGGGGGCTGCGAGGAGCTTTCTTT. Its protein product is CASSFPDRGLRGAFF. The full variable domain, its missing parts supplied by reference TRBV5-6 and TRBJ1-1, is DAGVTQSPTHLIKTRGQQVTLRCSPKSGHDTVSWYQQALGQGPQFIFQYYEEEERQRGNFPDRFSGHQFPNYSSELNVNALLLGDSALYLCASSFPDRGLRGAFFGQGTRLTVV.

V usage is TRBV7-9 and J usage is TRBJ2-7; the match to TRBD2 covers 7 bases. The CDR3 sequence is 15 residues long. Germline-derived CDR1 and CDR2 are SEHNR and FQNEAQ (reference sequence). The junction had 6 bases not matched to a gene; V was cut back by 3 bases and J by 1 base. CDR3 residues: CASSFLSGPSYEQYF. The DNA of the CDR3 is TGTGCCAGCAGCTTCCTTAGCGGGCCATCCTACGAGCAGTACTTC.

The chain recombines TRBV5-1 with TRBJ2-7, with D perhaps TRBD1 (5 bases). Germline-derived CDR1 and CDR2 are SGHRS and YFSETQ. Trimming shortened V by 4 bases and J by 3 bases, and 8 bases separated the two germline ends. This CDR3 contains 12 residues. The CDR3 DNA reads TGCGCCAGCAGCCTGGACAACTACGAGCAGTACTTC. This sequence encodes CASSLDNYEQYF.

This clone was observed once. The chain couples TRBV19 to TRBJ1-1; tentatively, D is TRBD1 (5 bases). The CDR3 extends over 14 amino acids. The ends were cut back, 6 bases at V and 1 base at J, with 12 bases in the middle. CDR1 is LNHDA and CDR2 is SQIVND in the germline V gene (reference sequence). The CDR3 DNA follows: TGTGCCAGTAGCCTCATTGGGGGGAACACTGAAGCTTTCTTT. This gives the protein CASSLIGGNTEAFF.

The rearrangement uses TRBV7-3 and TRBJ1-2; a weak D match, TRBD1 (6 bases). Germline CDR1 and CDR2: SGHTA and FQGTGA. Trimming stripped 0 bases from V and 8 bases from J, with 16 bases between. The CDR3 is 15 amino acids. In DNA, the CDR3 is TGTGCCAGCAGCTTAACGGTTGGGGGGGCCTCGGGCTACACCTTC. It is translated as CASSLTVGGASGYTF. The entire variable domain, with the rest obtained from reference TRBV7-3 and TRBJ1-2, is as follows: GAGVSQTPSNKVTEKGKYVELRCDPISGHTALYWYRQSLGQGPEFLIYFQGTGAADDSGLPNDRFFAVRPEGSVSTLKIQRTERGDSAVYLCASSLTVGGASGYTFGSGTRLTVV.

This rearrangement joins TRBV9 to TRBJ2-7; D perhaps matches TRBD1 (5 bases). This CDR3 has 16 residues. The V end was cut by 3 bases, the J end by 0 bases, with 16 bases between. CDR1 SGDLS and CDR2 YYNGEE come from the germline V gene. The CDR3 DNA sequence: TGTGCCAGCAGCGACGGTGGCTCGACAGCCTCCTACGAGCAGTACTTC. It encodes CASSDGGSTASYEQYF.